These 16 T cell receptor beta chains share one sample of origin, sequenced in a study of blood T cells in healthy people across ages (dated by TCRdb to 2015 to 2017). The library was produced with 5' RACE. Sequencing instrument: Illumina HiSeq 2500. A second PCR of about 6 to 12 cycles was run with a J-beta primer mix and a sample-barcoded 5' primer. TCRdb redid the processing of the public reads, applying fastp at Q25 and MiXCR, and retained in-frame beta chains. Each record represents a unique CDR3 protein, reported with the most common genes and DNA among its rows. Here the sample has fewer than 800,000 distinct CDR3 sequences; approximately 29% occur a single time. Jointly, the top ten make up 15% of the sample. Sample: blood. Receptor source: a woman of 80 years or more in good health. Donor details come from another sample of the same person, matched by shared clones.

Ten or more counts support this clonotype. The V call is TRBV19, the J call TRBJ2-7; 9 nucleotides match TRBD1. Germline V gene data show CDR1 as LNHDA and CDR2 as SQIVND (reference sequence). V shed 5 bases, J shed 2 bases, and the junction held 4 bases outside the gene matches. CDR3 size: 14 residues. CDR3 protein: CASSVGTGPYEQYF. CDR3 in DNA: TGTGCCAGTAGTGTCGGGACAGGGCCCTACGAGCAGTACTTC.

For this clonotype: Germline is not matched at one junction end, which may reflect a read error. The chain links TRBV7-9 to TRBJ2-7; D not certain. The CDR3 sequence is 14 residues long. Germline V gene data show CDR1 as SEHNR and CDR2 as FQNEAQ (reference sequence). For the CDR3, the DNA is TGTACCAGCAGCTTTCCTGGGTTGGGGTACGAGCAATACTTC. This gives the protein CTSSFPGLGYEQYF.

This clonotype was seen many times. The chain employs TRBV5-8 and TRBJ2-7; 8 nucleotides line up with TRBD1. J was trimmed by 3 bases and V by 4 bases; bases with no gene match: 6. There are 14 residues in the CDR3. Germline lookup yields CDR1 SGHTS and CDR2 YDEGEE. The CDR3 region is CASSRQGSNYEQYF. CDR3 coding DNA: TGTGCCAGCAGCCGACAGGGGTCCAACTACGAGCAGTACTTC. The full variable domain, in which reference TRBV5-8 and TRBJ2-7 provide the parts outside the CDR3, is EAGVTQSPTHLIKTRGQQATLRCSPISGHTSVYWYQQALGLGLQFLLWYDEGEERNRGNFPPRFSGRQFPNYSSELNVNALELEDSALYLCASSRQGSNYEQYFGPGTRLTVT.

The V call is TRBV2, the J call TRBJ2-5; no clear D gene. CDR1 SNHLY and CDR2 FYNNEI come from the germline V gene. This CDR3 has 14 residues. Trimming removed 6 bases at V and 2 bases at J, with 13 bases between. CDR3 sequence: CASSLSHGQETQYF. CDR3 bases: TGTGCCAGCAGCCTCTCGCACGGACAAGAGACCCAGTACTTC.

This clonotype showed up just a few times. The chain has TRBV20-1 and TRBJ2-6; 7 nucleotides agree with TRBD1. V trimming: 1 base; J trimming: 0 bases; junction bases outside the gene matches: 12. The CDR3 sequence is 19 residues long. The germline V gene encodes CDR1 DFQATT and CDR2 SNEGSKA (reference sequence). This CDR3 reads CSARGRTGVGLSGANVLTF. The CDR3 DNA sequence: TGCAGTGCTAGAGGCCGTACAGGGGTTGGGCTCTCTGGGGCCAACGTCCTGACTTTC.

This clonotype showed up just a few times. The chain is built from TRBV29-1 and TRBJ2-2; D remains unclear. The germline V and J ends were trimmed by 4 bases and 1 base, with 4 bases remaining between them. This CDR3 comprises 12 residues. Germline V gives CDR1 SQVTM, CDR2 ANQGSEA. CDR3 protein: CSVARNTGELFF. CDR3 coding DNA: TGCAGCGTTGCCAGGAACACCGGGGAGCTGTTTTTT.

A word on this clonotype: The final CDR3 position lacks the conserved phenylalanine or tryptophan, pointing to a likely read error. The gene calls are TRBV9 and TRBJ2-1; D gene uncertain. The germline CDR1 and CDR2 sequences are SGDLS and YYNGEE. CDR3 length equals 11 residues. Trimming removed 3 bases from V and 5 bases from J, with 3 bases in between. CDR3 loop: CASSAHNEQFL. In nucleotides, the CDR3 is TGTGCCAGCAGCGCGCACAATGAGCAGTTCTTA.

This clonotype was found many times. The CDR3, as DNA: TGCGCCAGCAGCCTGGGACAGGTCAATTCACCCCTCCACTTT. Its protein product is CASSLGQVNSPLHF. The V call is TRBV5-1, the J call TRBJ1-6; 8 bases match TRBD1. CDR1 is SGHRS and CDR2 is YFSETQ in the germline V gene. V was pared by 4 bases and J by 7 bases, with 4 bases of the junction left unmatched. The CDR3 is 14 amino acids.

This rearrangement joins TRBV7-2 to TRBJ1-2, with D uncertain. The V end was cut by 3 bases, the J end by 2 bases, with 7 bases between. Germline-derived CDR1 and CDR2 are SGHTA and FQGNSA. The CDR3 has 13 residues. The CDR3 nucleotides read TGTGCCAGCAGCTTTTGGGAGAACTATGGCTACACCTTC. Residues: CASSFWENYGYTF.

V is TRBV12-3 or TRBV12-4 and J is TRBJ2-1, with TRBD1 matching over 7 bases. V gave up 1 base and J gave up 8 bases; unmatched junction bases: 8. This CDR3 region has 15 residues. The CDR3 spells CASSLVLTGADEQFF. CDR3 nucleotides: TGTGCCAGCAGTTTAGTTCTAACAGGGGCGGATGAGCAGTTCTTC.

The sample holds many counts of this clonotype. The genes are TRBV20-1 and TRBJ2-3; D perhaps matches TRBD1 (6 bases). The germline CDR1 and CDR2 sequences are DFQATT and SNEGSKA (reference sequence). The V end was cut by 0 bases, the J end by 3 bases, with 22 bases between. The CDR3 totals 18 residues. CDR3 region: CSARDEQAGAVSTDTQYF. CDR3 in DNA: TGCAGTGCTAGAGACGAGCAGGCAGGGGCAGTGTCTACAGATACGCAGTATTTT.

This clonotype was recorded many times. The chain joins TRBV6-2 or TRBV6-3 to TRBJ2-7; 9 bases agree with TRBD2. Trimming took 6 bases from V and 1 from J; bases not matched to a gene: 7. CDR1 is MNHEY and CDR2 is SVGEGT in the germline V gene. CDR3 length: 15 amino acids. The CDR3: CASRHLSGGSYEQYF. The CDR3 bases are TGTGCCAGCAGACATCTCAGCGGGGGGTCCTACGAGCAGTACTTC.

This clonotype was seen at least ten times. This could be a read error, since a much larger clone is one nucleotide away. The chain has TRBV7-3 and TRBJ1-2, with D possibly TRBD1 on 5 matching bases. Germline V gene lookup returns CDR1 SGHTA and CDR2 FQGTGA. The ends were cut back, 0 bases at V and 4 bases at J, with 18 bases in the middle. The CDR3 consists of 17 residues. The CDR3 nucleotides read TGTGCCAGCAGCTTAACGGCCTCTGCCGGGGCTTGCTATGGCTACACCTTC. Protein sequence: CASSLTASAGACYGYTF.

As for this clonotype: Likely a read error: the CDR3 ends without its conserved phenylalanine or tryptophan. The chain combines TRBV11-2 with TRBJ2-5; 11 bases are shared with TRBD2. CDR1 is SGHAT and CDR2 is FQNNGV in the germline V gene. Trimming took 5 bases from V and 3 from J; bases not matched to a gene: 14. The CDR3 covers 18 residues. CDR3 region: CASSPRLAGGQEKETQYV. The CDR3 nucleotides read TGTGCCAGCAGCCCTAGGCTAGCGGGGGGCCAGGAGAAAGAGACCCAGTACGTC.

The chain carries TRBV7-9 and TRBJ1-6; 9 nucleotides agree with TRBD1. Trimming cost V 3 bases and J 2 bases; bases outside gene matches: 2. Germline assignment: CDR1 SEHNR and CDR2 FQNEAQ (reference sequence). CDR3 size: 16 residues. The CDR3 reads CASSFTGGTYNSPLHF. DNA of the CDR3: TGTGCCAGCAGCTTCACAGGGGGCACCTATAATTCACCCCTCCACTTT.

The rearrangement links TRBV5-5 to TRBJ2-1, with TRBD2 matching 8 bases. This CDR3 is 16 amino acids long. The V gene end was trimmed by 4 bases and the J gene end by 5 bases; junction bases not matched to a gene: 11. The V gene's germline CDR1 is SGHKS and CDR2 YYEKEE (reference sequence). The CDR3 sequence is CASSREGRGTHNEQFF. The CDR3 DNA is TGTGCCAGCAGCCGGGAGGGGAGGGGGACCCACAATGAGCAGTTCTTC.